This is a list of T cell receptor beta chains from one sample in a study of regulatory T cells in long-lasting Graves disease. MiXCR was run by TCRdb on the multiplex PCR reads, yielding one entry per CDR3 protein. The sample records 350,000 to 550,000 distinct CDR3 sequences, 14% being singletons. Separately, the same data were catalogued under a study of T cells in Graves' hyperthyroidism and ophthalmopathy.

The sample here was peripheral blood mononuclear cells (PBMCs), taken at new diagnosis, from a patient treated with antithyroid drugs. The receptor set was obtained from a woman between 50 and 59 years old with Graves disease. CDR3s include the opening cysteine and the closing phenylalanine or tryptophan. A D gene is named only where the DNA matches it firmly. The size of a clone is reported for some rows only, either as once, few or many, or as a class for expanded clones.

D: TRBD1; size: NA; V: TRBV19; J: TRBJ1-5; DNA: TGTGCCAGTACCATGACAGGGGGCTTCAATCAGCCCCAGCATTTT; CDR3: CASTMTGGFNQPQHF
D: NA; size: many; V: TRBV7-9; J: TRBJ2-7; DNA: TGTGCCAGCAGCCCCGCGAGCTACGAGCAGTACTTC; CDR3: CASSPASYEQYF
D: NA; size: few; V: TRBV28; J: TRBJ1-6; DNA: TGTGCCAGCAGTTTGGAACAGGGTTCGTATTCACCCCTCCACTTT; CDR3: CASSLEQGSYSPLHF
D: NA; size: NA; V: TRBV10-3; J: TRBJ2-7; DNA: TGTGCCACCTCCGAGGGGGATGCCTACGAGCAGTACTTC; CDR3: CATSEGDAYEQYF
D: NA; size: many; V: TRBV2; J: TRBJ1-1; DNA: TGTGCCAGCAGTGGTGGATTTGACACTGAAGCTTTCTTT; CDR3: CASSGGFDTEAFF
D: NA; size: many; V: TRBV28; J: TRBJ1-4; DNA: TGTGCCAGCAGTTTTCAGGGTGCAACTAATGAAAAACTGTTTTTT; CDR3: CASSFQGATNEKLFF
D: NA; size: few; V: TRBV5-1; J: TRBJ2-1; DNA: TGCGCCAGCAGCTTGGAACCGACCAATGAGCAGTTCTTC; CDR3: CASSLEPTNEQFF
D: NA; size: few; V: TRBV5-1; J: TRBJ1-6; DNA: TGCGCCAGCAGCTTGGCGGGCAAGGATTCACCCCTCCACTTT; CDR3: CASSLAGKDSPLHF
D: TRBD2; size: NA; V: TRBV24-1; J: TRBJ2-1; DNA: TGTGCCACCAGGGGACTAGCGAATGAGCAGTTCTTC; CDR3: CATRGLANEQFF
D: TRBD2; size: many; V: TRBV6-1; J: TRBJ2-7; DNA: TGTGCCATAGGTTTACTAGCGGGAGATGGCTACGAGCAGTACTTC; CDR3: CAIGLLAGDGYEQYF
D: NA; size: few; V: TRBV6-1; J: TRBJ2-1; DNA: TGTGCCAGCCTCCGAGGGGACTTCACCAATGAGCAGTTCTTC; CDR3: CASLRGDFTNEQFF
D: NA; size: NA; V: TRBV10-3; J: TRBJ2-7; DNA: TGTGCCATCAGGGAGGTTGGCGTTTACGAGCAGTACTTC; CDR3: CAIREVGVYEQYF
D: TRBD2; size: many; V: TRBV10-3; J: TRBJ2-7; DNA: TGTGCCATCAGTGATGCGAGCGGGAGAGCAACCGCCTACGAGCAGTACTTC; CDR3: CAISDASGRATAYEQYF
D: NA; size: NA; V: TRBV4-2; J: TRBJ2-2; DNA: TGTGCCAGCAGCCAAGATAAGGGCGGGGCAAACACCGGGGAGCTGTTTTTT; CDR3: CASSQDKGGANTGELFF
D: NA; size: many; V: TRBV7-8; J: TRBJ2-7; DNA: TGTGCCAGCGGCCGGGTCTACGAGCAGTACTTC; CDR3: CASGRVYEQYF
D: TRBD2; size: many; V: TRBV7-9; J: TRBJ2-1; DNA: TGTGCCAGCAGCCCGACTAGCCTCCTCTACAATGAGCAGTTCTTC; CDR3: CASSPTSLLYNEQFF
D: TRBD1; size: NA; V: TRBV18; J: TRBJ1-6; DNA: TGTGCCAGCTCAAAGGACAGGAGCTCCTATAATTCACCCCTCCACTTT; CDR3: CASSKDRSSYNSPLHF
D: NA; size: few; V: TRBV7-6; J: TRBJ2-1; DNA: TGTGCCAGCAGCTTAGCGGGGCTAGCAGACAATGAGCAGTTCTTC; CDR3: CASSLAGLADNEQFF
D: NA; size: many; V: TRBV12-3/TRBV12-4; J: TRBJ1-5; DNA: TGTGCCAGCTCCCGGGGGGTCAATCAGCCCCAGCATTTT; CDR3: CASSRGVNQPQHF
D: NA; size: NA; V: TRBV4-1; J: TRBJ2-3; DNA: TGCGCCAGCAGCCAGATGACAGATACGCAGTATTTT; CDR3: CASSQMTDTQYF
D: NA; size: NA; V: TRBV13; J: TRBJ1-5; DNA: TGTGCCAGCAGCTCATCTACAGGGAACTCTAGCAATCAGCCCCAGCATTTT; CDR3: CASSSSTGNSSNQPQHF
D: TRBD2; size: once; V: TRBV5-1; J: TRBJ2-3; DNA: TGCGCCAGCAGCCCAGGACTAGCGGCCTCCGCAGAGACGCAGTATTTT; CDR3: CASSPGLAASAETQYF
D: NA; size: many; V: TRBV20-1; J: TRBJ2-3; DNA: TGCAGTGCTAGGGTAGTGGTAGATACGCAGTATTTT; CDR3: CSARVVVDTQYF
D: NA; size: many; V: TRBV27; J: TRBJ1-1; DNA: TGTGCCAGCAGTTTTGAGAGCCGGAACACTGAAGCTTTCTTT; CDR3: CASSFESRNTEAFF
D: NA; size: many; V: TRBV10-3; J: TRBJ2-3; DNA: TGTGCCATCAGTGGCCTCGGCATCTCTAGCACAGATACGCAGTATTTT; CDR3: CAISGLGISSTDTQYF